This T cell receptor (beta chain) comes out of a study of healthy donors' naive CD4 and CD8 T cells. Study information: All functional IMGT TCR alpha variants were covered by new primers. The study, taken as a whole, reports: Positive CDR3 charge linked to CD4+ cells, negative to CD8+ cells.

Germline-derived CDR1 and CDR2 are MNHEY and SMNVEV (reference sequence). The CDR3 extends over 11 amino acids. V dropped 3 bases and J dropped 9 bases, with 8 bases sitting between them. Starting from 500 ng of total RNA, TCR libraries were made with linear amplification. Using its own MiXCR run on the reads, TCRdb lists one record per CDR3 protein. Seen here are about 180,000 distinct CDR3 sequences, over 60% observed once, and the top ten hold more than 2%. Only one count was recorded for this clonotype. Its specificity is not known. The sequence was obtained from a pool of human donors in good health; the sample pools cells from several healthy donors. The sample was naive CD4+ and CD8+ T cells sorted from blood, pooled from several donors. The chain couples TRBV27 to TRBJ1-2; no definite D call. In nucleotides, the CDR3 is TGTGCCAGCAGTTTCGGCGACAGCTACACCTTC. It encodes CASSFGDSYTF.